The present entry profiles one TCR beta chain with its context. It may be a read error: a sequence one base away is much more abundant. The authors took PBMCs from 8.5 to 10 ml fresh peripheral blood. The length of the CDR3 is 13 residues. CDR1 is MNHEY and CDR2 is SMNVEV in the germline V gene (reference sequence). V shed 6 bases and J 5 bases; nucleotides not matched to a gene: 6. This sample was included in a study of T cells in Graves' hyperthyroidism and ophthalmopathy. Amplified TCR beta CDR3 regions came from RNA transcripts. The HTBI set primed first-round TCR CDR3 RT-PCR. Each CDR3 protein gets one entry after TCRdb re-called the multiplex PCR reads with MiXCR. The sample lists over 500,000 distinct CDR3 sequences; around 16% were seen once.

The V gene is TRBV27, the J gene TRBJ1-1, with TRBD1 matching over 7 bases. The receptor's source is a woman aged 25 to 45 with Graves' ophthalmopathy. The sample was blood. The CDR3 DNA sequence: TGTGCCAGCAGCTCGACAGGGTGGACTGAAGCTTTCTTT. Translation: CASSSTGWTEAFF.